These 19 T cell receptor beta chains came from one sample sequenced in a study of CD8+CD57+ T cells in acquired aplastic anemia. CDR3 and TCR beta VDJ profiling relied on a genomic DNA template. TCRdb recomputed calls from the reads with MiXCR, one row per CDR3 protein. This sample has about 58,000 distinct CDR3 sequences; approximately 50% occur once, and the top ten carry less than 20%. All patients picked for sequencing had shown, by flow cytometry, an expansion of CD8+CD57+ cells. The sample was sorted CD4+, CD8+, or CD8+CD57+ T cells (not recorded which) from PBMCs. The receptors derive from a human donor with aplastic anemia.

This clonotype has a count of ten or more. The rearrangement links TRBV11-2 to TRBJ2-1, with D tentatively TRBD2 (6 bases). V lost 1 base and J lost 9, with 19 bases in between. This CDR3 has 16 amino acids. Germline CDR1 is SGHAT and CDR2 is FQNNGV. CDR3 loop: CASSLVGQGGGSEQFF. CDR3 DNA: TGTGCCAGCAGCTTAGTAGGGCAGGGAGGTGGGAGTGAGCAGTTCTTC.

Note on this clonotype: Likely a read error: the CDR3 ends without its conserved phenylalanine or tryptophan. The chain is built from TRBV7-3 and TRBJ2-7; maybe TRBD1 (6 bases). Trimming left V 1 base short and J 1 base short, with 11 bases between. The CDR3 contains 15 residues. Germline-derived CDR1 and CDR2 are SGHTA and FQGTGA. The CDR3 sequence is CASSLRAGDSYEQYL. The CDR3 coding sequence is TGTGCCAGCAGCTTAAGGGCAGGGGATTCCTACGAGCAGTACCTC.

V and J are TRBV24-1 and TRBJ2-7; D is undetermined. The germline V gene encodes CDR1 KGHDR and CDR2 SFDVKD. With 1 base removed from V and 5 bases from J, the gap between germline ends came to 5 bases. The CDR3 runs 12 residues. The CDR3 DNA follows: TGTGCCACCAGTGATTTCCCCCACGAGCAGTACGTC. Its protein is CATSDFPHEQYV.

This chain links TRBV10-3 with TRBJ1-1, with 7 bases lining up with TRBD1. Germline V gene data show CDR1 as ENHRY and CDR2 as SYGVKD. This CDR3 contains 14 residues. The junction had 9 bases not matched to a gene; V was cut back by 6 bases and J by 5 bases. CDR3 amino acids: CAIRDDYRGTEAFF. Here the CDR3 DNA reads TGTGCCATCAGGGATGATTACAGGGGTACTGAAGCTTTCTTT.

The rearrangement links TRBV29-1 to TRBJ2-5; D possibly matches TRBD1 or TRBD2 (5 bases each). V lost 7 bases and J lost 0, with 18 bases in between. The CDR3 runs 15 residues. Per the germline V gene, CDR1 is SQVTM and CDR2 is ANQGSEA. The CDR3 DNA reads as TGCAGCGGGGCTATCGGGACGGCGTACCAAGAGACCCAGTACTTC. It encodes CSGAIGTAYQETQYF.

The chain links TRBV4-3 to TRBJ1-1, with D possibly TRBD1 on 6 matching bases. The CDR3 loop spans 15 amino acids. The V gene lost 2 bases and the J gene lost 4 bases, with 14 bases spanning the gap. CDR1 is LGHNA, CDR2 YSLEER, per germline. The CDR3 protein is CASSQSLGGGTEAFF. The CDR3 DNA follows: TGCGCCAGCAGCCAATCCCTAGGGGGGGGCACTGAAGCTTTCTTT.

This clonotype was found many times. CDR3: CASGLVLNSLSYEQYF. The CDR3 region has the DNA TGTGCTAGTGGTTTGGTATTGAACAGCCTCTCCTACGAGCAGTACTTC. The chain carries TRBV12-5 and TRBJ2-7; D not resolved. Germline values: CDR1 LGHNT, CDR2 FRNRAP. The CDR3 consists of 16 residues. V lost 0 bases and J lost 0, with 12 bases in between.

The table lists this clonotype with a count of one. The genes are TRBV10-3 and TRBJ2-7; D is undetermined. Germline assignment: CDR1 ENHRY and CDR2 SYGVKD. Trimming pared 10 bases from V and 2 bases from J, leaving 15 bases between. The CDR3 contains 13 residues. Written as DNA, the CDR3 is TGTGCCAGCACCAAACAGATACCCTACGAGCAGTACTTC. Translating gives CASTKQIPYEQYF.

The chain recombines TRBV7-8 with TRBJ2-5; D is possibly TRBD2 (5 bases). The CDR3 is 14 amino acids. Trimming took 1 base from V and 7 from J, leaving 13 bases between them. CDR1 SGHVS and CDR2 FQNEAQ come from the germline V gene. The CDR3 DNA is TGTGCCAGCAGCTTAGACTGGAGTGGAGGGACCCAGTACTTC. Translating it yields CASSLDWSGGTQYF.

The chain couples TRBV19 to TRBJ1-5, with no clear D. The CDR3 runs to 14 residues. V lost 3 bases and J 5 bases, leaving 11 bases between the germline ends. Germline-derived CDR1 and CDR2 are LNHDA and SQIVND (reference sequence). The CDR3 DNA sequence: TGTGCCAGTAGTATCCCCTACGGTTATCAGCCCCAGCATTTT. It specifies CASSIPYGYQPQHF.

This sequence joins TRBV7-3 and TRBJ2-7; D unresolved. Germline CDR1 reads SGHTA; CDR2 reads FQGTGA. V was shortened by 7 bases and J by 2 bases, with 18 bases between the two germline ends. This CDR3 has 15 residues. The CDR3 spells CASTKLGQEPYEQYV. CDR3 coding DNA: TGTGCCAGCACTAAACTCGGCCAGGAGCCCTACGAGCAGTACGTC.

The rearrangement joins TRBV2 to TRBJ2-7; D uncertain. CDR1 and CDR2 from the germline V gene are SNHLY and FYNNEI. The V end was cut by 7 bases, the J end by 2 bases, with 6 bases between. CDR3 length: 11 residues. The CDR3 region has the DNA TGTGCCAGCAACTCAGCCTACGAGCAGTACTTC. Residues: CASNSAYEQYF.

The V and J genes are TRBV6-5 and TRBJ1-2; 9 bases line up with TRBD1. CDR3 size: 14 residues. Germline values: CDR1 MNHEY, CDR2 SVGAGI. J was trimmed by 5 bases and V by 4 bases; bases with no gene match: 5. This CDR3 is CASSSPGTGYGYTF. In nucleotides, the CDR3 is TGTGCCAGCAGTTCCCCCGGGACAGGGTATGGCTACACCTTC.

There are many counts of this clonotype. The rearrangement links TRBV6-1 to TRBJ1-5; the D gene is possibly TRBD1 (6 bases). The germline gives CDR1 MNHNS, CDR2 SASEGT. V was cut by 8 bases and J by 0 bases, with 11 bases left in between. This CDR3 is built from 14 residues. CDR3: CASQGTDSNQPQHF. CDR3 nucleotide sequence: TGTGCCAGCCAGGGGACGGATAGCAATCAGCCCCAGCATTTT.

This clonotype was observed at least ten times. The chain has TRBV27 and TRBJ1-5; 8 bases map to TRBD1. CDR1 MNHEY and CDR2 SMNVEV come from the germline V gene (reference sequence). The CDR3 extends over 15 amino acids. Trimming cost V 2 bases and J 4 bases; bases outside gene matches: 4. CDR3 nucleotides: TGTGCCAGCAGTTTAGACAGGGGTAGGAATCAGCCCCAGCATTTT. Its protein is CASSLDRGRNQPQHF.

The rearrangement joins TRBV19 to TRBJ1-2, with 8 bases lining up with TRBD1. Germline loops: CDR1 LNHDA, CDR2 SQIVND (reference sequence). Trimming took 5 bases from V and 4 from J; bases not matched to a gene: 6. CDR3 length: 14 amino acids. CDR3 loop: CASSFPDRVYGYTF. The CDR3 DNA reads as TGTGCCAGTAGTTTTCCGGACAGGGTCTATGGCTACACCTTC. The whole variable domain, filled in from reference TRBV19 and TRBJ1-2, reads DGGITQSPKYLFRKEGQNVTLSCEQNLNHDAMYWYRQDPGQGLRLIYYSQIVNDFQKGDIAEGYSVSREKKESFPLTVTSAQKNPTAFYLCASSFPDRVYGYTFGSGTRLTVV.

This clonotype was picked up many times. This sequence joins TRBV12-3 or TRBV12-4 and TRBJ1-2; D might be TRBD1 (5 bases). The CDR3 has 13 residues. Deletions cut 2 bases from V and 10 bases from J, with 14 bases between. The CDR3 bases are TGTGCCAGCAGTTTATCCAGGGCCATGGCCTACACCTTC. It translates to CASSLSRAMAYTF.

Many counts were recorded for this clonotype. The chain uses TRBV5-1 and TRBJ1-2; 8 nucleotides match TRBD1. Germline V CDR1 and CDR2: SGHRS, YFSETQ. The J segment lost 4 bases and the V segment lost 4 bases, leaving 9 bases of the junction unmatched. This CDR3 has 15 amino acids. The CDR3 reads CASSAEGQEGYGYTF. The CDR3 bases are TGCGCCAGCAGCGCGGAGGGACAGGAGGGCTATGGCTACACCTTC.

The sample holds many counts of this clonotype. V gene TRBV9 combines with J gene TRBJ1-1; D gene unclear. Trimming stripped 0 bases from V and 0 bases from J, with 9 bases between. Germline CDR1 and CDR2: SGDLS and YYNGEE. CDR3 length: 15 amino acids. The CDR3 DNA sequence: TGTGCCAGCAGCGTAGGGGCAGCCCTGAACACTGAAGCTTTCTTT. Protein product: CASSVGAALNTEAFF. Full variable domain (rest looked up from reference TRBV9 and TRBJ1-1): DSGVTQTPKHLITATGQRVTLRCSPRSGDLSVYWYQQSLDQGLQFLIQYYNGEERAKGNILERFSAQQFPDLHSELNLSSLELGDSALYFCASSVGAALNTEAFFGQGTRLTVV.